This is a list of T cell receptor beta chains from one sample in a study of shared clonotypes between healthy human individuals. Assay: immunoSEQ multiplex PCR; the TCRdb copy retains only in-frame clones and omits some. The sample consists of about 2,500,000 clones, around 94% of them appearing once. The sample comprised naive CD4+ T cells sorted from blood. Source of these receptors: a man aged 18 to 30 in good health. Both conserved end residues are part of each CDR3. Each record gives: CDR3 length, D gene, V gene, clone size, J gene, CDR3 protein, CDR3 DNA. The D gene is left open where the match is weak. The size entry is marked missing in some rows and otherwise reads once, few, many or a size class.

14	TRBD2	TRBV5-1	-	TRBJ2-1	CASSGTSGRAEQFF	TGCGCCAGCAGCGGGACTAGCGGGAGGGCTGAGCAGTTCTTC
16	TRBD2	TRBV6-4	-	TRBJ2-5	CASSPNSGSGGETQYF	TGTGCCAGCAGTCCCAACAGCGGGAGTGGGGGAGAGACCCAGTACTTC
15	TRBD2	TRBV6-6	-	TRBJ2-7	CASSLLSGSGYEQYF	TGTGCCAGCAGTTTACTAAGCGGGAGCGGATACGAGCAGTACTTC
14	TRBD1	TRBV5-1	-	TRBJ1-2	CASSFTGTDYGYTF	TGCGCCAGCAGTTTTACCGGGACAGACTATGGCTACACCTTC
16	TRBD1	TRBV7-9	-	TRBJ1-6	CASSLDGDSYNSPLHF	TGTGCCAGCAGCTTAGATGGGGACAGCTATAATTCACCCCTCCACTTT
17	-	TRBV7-8	-	TRBJ2-1	CASSYYVGGDSYNEQFF	TGTGCCAGCAGCTACTACGTAGGCGGGGACTCCTACAATGAGCAGTTCTTC
12	TRBD1	TRBV7-3	-	TRBJ1-5	CASSQSRTGFNF	TGTGCCAGCAGCCAATCTCGGACAGGGTTCAATTTT
14	-	TRBV30	-	TRBJ2-7	CAWSVAGATYEQYF	TGTGCCTGGAGTGTTGCAGGGGCAACCTACGAGCAGTACTTC
15	TRBD1	TRBV25-1	-	TRBJ2-1	CASSEKGAPVPEQFF	TGTGCCAGCAGTGAGAAGGGGGCACCGGTTCCTGAGCAGTTCTTC
16	TRBD2	TRBV6-1	once	TRBJ2-1	CASSEPASGGYNEQFF	TGTGCCAGCAGTGAACCGGCTAGCGGGGGTTACAATGAGCAGTTCTTC